Shown below are 26 T cell receptor beta chains from a single sample sequenced in a study of T cells in localized non-small cell lung cancer. The table came from immunoSEQ multiplex PCR; TCRdb's copy has only in-frame clones and leaves some out. The profile shows 40,000 to 50,000 clones, approximately 90% of them singletons. Material: peripheral blood, obtained before any cancer treatment. The source of these receptors is a woman aged 18-55 years with stage III lung adenocarcinoma.

This chain joins TRBV6-6 and TRBJ2-3; D is uncertain. This CDR3 contains 13 residues. V lost 4 bases and J lost 6, with 11 bases in between. Germline V gene data show CDR1 as MNHNY and CDR2 as SVGAGI (reference sequence). The CDR3 spells CASSFGAKDTQYF. In DNA, the CDR3 is TGTGCCAGCAGTTTCGGTGCTAAGGATACGCAGTATTTT.

The gene calls are TRBV2 and TRBJ1-2, with D hard to call. CDR1 is SNHLY and CDR2 is FYNNEI in the germline V gene. This CDR3 contains 14 residues. V gave up 0 bases and J gave up 8 bases, with 13 bases separating them. CDR3 DNA: TGTGCCAGCAGTGAAGCGCCGACAAGTCCCGGCTACACCTTC. Translated: CASSEAPTSPGYTF. The variable domain in full, completed from reference TRBV2 and TRBJ1-2, reads EPEVTQTPSHQVTQMGQEVILRCVPISNHLYFYWYRQILGQKVEFLVSFYNNEISEKSEIFDDQFSVERPDGSNFTLKIRSTKLEDSAMYFCASSEAPTSPGYTFGSGTRLTVV.

The rearrangement uses TRBV7-2 and TRBJ1-2; TRBD1 matches at 12 bases. Germline CDR1 is SGHTA and CDR2 is FQGNSA. CDR3 length: 17 residues. V shed 5 bases, J shed 4 bases, and the junction held 11 bases outside the gene matches. CDR3 loop: CASSPSGTGGAGYGYTF. CDR3 coding DNA: TGTGCCAGCAGCCCATCCGGGACAGGGGGCGCGGGCTATGGCTACACCTTC. The full variable domain, completed using reference TRBV7-2 and TRBJ1-2, is GAGVSQSPSNKVTEKGKDVELRCDPISGHTALYWYRQSLGQGLEFLIYFQGNSAPDKSGLPSDRFSAERTGGSVSTLTIQRTQQEDSAVYLCASSPSGTGGAGYGYTFGSGTRLTVV.

Here the CDR3 DNA reads TGTGCCAGCAGTTACTCGATCTTTATCGGCACCGGGGAGCTGTTTTTT. Translating gives CASSYSIFIGTGELFF. The chain carries TRBV6-5 and TRBJ2-2; no definite D call. This CDR3 spans 16 amino acids. Germline loops: CDR1 MNHEY, CDR2 SVGAGI. V lost 0 bases to trimming and J lost 4 bases, with 12 bases between them.

This clone was recorded once. The V gene is TRBV9, the J gene TRBJ2-7, with D tentatively TRBD1 or TRBD2 (5 bases each). Germline V gives CDR1 SGDLS, CDR2 YYNGEE. Deletions cut 2 bases from V and 3 bases from J, with 18 bases between. The CDR3 has 16 residues. As DNA, the CDR3 is TGTGCCAGCAGCGTGGGAGCTTCAGGGAGTGACTACGAGCAGTACTTC. It translates to CASSVGASGSDYEQYF.

This clone showed up just once. The junction and the germline gene differ at one end; a read error may be behind it. The chain recombines TRBV7-7 with TRBJ2-1, with D tentatively TRBD1 or TRBD2 (6 bases each). This CDR3 spans 14 amino acids. Per germline, CDR1 SSHAT and CDR2 FNYEAQ (reference sequence). The DNA of the CDR3 is TGTGCTAGCAGCCAAGGGGGGTCTGGCCATGAGCAGTTCTTC. Amino acids: CASSQGGSGHEQFF.

J is TRBJ2-3 and V is TRBV19, with D possibly matching TRBD2 (5 bases). V lost 3 bases, J lost 5 bases, and 12 bases lay in between. The CDR3 totals 14 residues. Per germline, CDR1 LNHDA and CDR2 SQIVND (reference sequence). CDR3 DNA: TGTGCCAGTAGTATGGCTGGGAGCGGAGATACGCAGTATTTT. It specifies CASSMAGSGDTQYF.

The sample holds one count of this clone. The chain uses TRBV7-2 and TRBJ1-2; D not certain. Germline CDR1 and CDR2: SGHTA and FQGNSA. The CDR3 sequence is 11 residues long. V lost 5 bases and J 8 bases, leaving 9 bases between the germline ends. CDR3 residues: CASSVTGGYTF. CDR3 nucleotides: TGTGCCAGCAGCGTTACGGGGGGCTACACCTTC.

This chain uses TRBV18 with TRBJ2-5; D unresolved. The V end lost 3 bases, the J end lost 3 bases, and 8 bases lay between the germline ends. The CDR3 totals 13 residues. Germline V gene data show CDR1 as KGHSH and CDR2 as LQKENI. The CDR3 spells CASSPTGKETQYF. CDR3 DNA sequence: TGTGCCAGCTCACCCACTGGAAAAGAGACCCAGTACTTC.

The V and J genes are TRBV27 and TRBJ2-1; 8 bases line up with TRBD2. CDR3 length equals 16 residues. Germline CDR1 is MNHEY and CDR2 is SMNVEV (reference sequence). V shed 5 bases, J shed 7 bases, and the junction held 13 bases outside the gene matches. The DNA of the CDR3 is TGTGCCAGCAGTATCTCCAGCGGGGGCCGGAGAAATGAGCAGTTCTTC. Translation gives CASSISSGGRRNEQFF.

The gene calls are TRBV9 and TRBJ2-1, with a tentative D call TRBD2 (7 bases). V shed 4 bases and J shed 6 bases, with 17 bases lying between them. From germline, CDR1 is SGDLS and CDR2 YYNGEE. CDR3 length equals 15 residues. The CDR3 DNA follows: TGTGCCAGCAGCCCCGAGGGGGGGCCCACCAATGAGCAGTTCTTC. Protein product: CASSPEGGPTNEQFF.

This chain connects TRBV7-8 to TRBJ2-2; D remains ambiguous. The V and J ends lost 2 bases and 1 base respectively, with 8 bases between them. Per the germline V gene, CDR1 is SGHVS and CDR2 is FQNEAQ. This CDR3 has 15 amino acids. CDR3: CASSLRWGNTGELFF. The CDR3 DNA sequence: TGTGCCAGCAGCTTAAGGTGGGGGAACACCGGGGAGCTGTTTTTT.

In its sample, this clone was seen a few times. The chain couples TRBV28 to TRBJ1-2, with D unresolved. Germline lookup yields CDR1 MDHEN and CDR2 SYDVKM. There are 15 residues in the CDR3. V was pared by 7 bases and J by 10 bases, with 25 bases between. The CDR3 spells CASTSPPLASRFYTF. In DNA form, the CDR3 reads TGTGCCAGCACAAGCCCCCCCCTAGCTTCTAGGTTCTACACCTTC.

The rearrangement uses TRBV11-2 and TRBJ1-2; D unclear. Looked up from germline, CDR1 is SGHAT and CDR2 is FQNNGV. The CDR3 is 13 residues long. Trimming cost V 5 bases and J 0 bases, with 7 bases left between them. The DNA of the CDR3 is TGTGCCAGCAGCACCACAGCTAACTATGGCTACACCTTC. Its protein product is CASSTTANYGYTF.

The rearrangement links TRBV2 to TRBJ2-1; 7 bases match TRBD1. The germline V gene encodes CDR1 SNHLY and CDR2 FYNNEI. Trimming removed 8 bases from V and 5 bases from J; junction bases left unmatched: 24. This CDR3 region has 19 residues. CDR3 sequence: CASVLFDRVFAAGNNEQFF. The DNA of the CDR3 is TGTGCCAGCGTGTTATTTGACAGGGTATTTGCCGCGGGCAACAATGAGCAGTTCTTC.

This clone appeared a few times. CDR3 nucleotide sequence: TGTGCCACAAGACGGACACGACCCTCCGAAATGTTTCCCGGGGAGCTGTTTTTT. Translated: CATRRTRPSEMFPGELFF. V is TRBV27 and J is TRBJ2-2; tentatively, D is TRBD1 (5 bases). The CDR3 loop spans 18 amino acids. Trimming left V 10 bases short and J 6 bases short, with 30 bases between. CDR1 and CDR2 (germline): MNHEY, SMNVEV (reference sequence).

This clone has more than one count but fewer than ten. The V gene is TRBV11-3, the J gene TRBJ1-6; D is ambiguous. The CDR3 covers 13 residues. Trimming stripped 2 bases from V and 7 bases from J, with 6 bases between. CDR1 is SGHNT, CDR2 YENEEA, per germline. The CDR3 DNA reads TGTGCCAGCAGCTTAACGGAGAATTCACCCCTCCACTTT. Translated: CASSLTENSPLHF.

Only one count was recorded for this clone. J is TRBJ2-7 and V is TRBV2, with D perhaps matching TRBD2 (6 bases). CDR3 length: 15 residues. Trimming removed 3 bases from V and 0 bases from J, with 12 bases in between. Per the germline V gene, CDR1 is SNHLY and CDR2 is FYNNEI. The CDR3 coding sequence is TGTGCCAGCAGTGATGGTGGAGGGTCCTCCTACGAGCAGTACTTC. Translating it yields CASSDGGGSSYEQYF.

The genes are TRBV7-9 and TRBJ2-2; 10 nucleotides agree with TRBD1. There are 16 residues in the CDR3. The trim removed 5 bases at V and 4 bases at J, leaving 7 bases unmatched. Germline assignment: CDR1 SEHNR and CDR2 FQNEAQ (reference sequence). CDR3 amino acids: CASSPDRGMFTGELFF. CDR3 in DNA: TGTGCCAGCAGCCCGGACAGGGGGATGTTCACCGGGGAGCTGTTTTTT. The complete variable domain, with remaining parts taken from reference TRBV7-9 and TRBJ2-2, reads DTGVSQNPRHKITKRGQNVTFRCDPISEHNRLYWYRQTLGQGPEFLTYFQNEAQLEKSRLLSDRFSAERPKGSFSTLEIQRTEQGDSAMYLCASSPDRGMFTGELFFGEGSRLTVL.

This clone appeared once. The V gene is TRBV5-4, the J gene TRBJ1-2; tentatively, D is TRBD1 (6 bases). CDR1 and CDR2 (germline): SGHNT, YYREEE (reference sequence). This CDR3 region has 15 residues. With 2 bases removed from V and 7 bases from J, the gap between germline ends came to 18 bases. The CDR3 nucleotides are TGTGCCAGCAGCTTCTTCCTCAACAGGGTCGGTGGCTACACCTTC. Translated, it gives CASSFFLNRVGGYTF.

This chain joins TRBV6-4 and TRBJ2-2, with 9 bases fitting TRBD1. This CDR3 is 16 amino acids long. V was pared by 3 bases and J by 5 bases, with 7 bases of the junction left unmatched. Germline-derived CDR1 and CDR2 are MRHNA and SNTAGT. CDR3 sequence reads: CASSEHRGQSTGELFF. The CDR3 coding sequence is TGTGCCAGCAGTGAACACAGGGGGCAAAGTACCGGGGAGCTGTTTTTT.

The chain employs TRBV2 and TRBJ2-6, with no clear D. V lost 10 bases, J lost 2 bases, and 6 bases lay in between. From germline, CDR1 is SNHLY and CDR2 FYNNEI. The CDR3 length is 12 residues. The CDR3 DNA is TGTGCCACACGGCCTGGGGCCAACGTCCTGACTTTC. Residues: CATRPGANVLTF.

This clone was detected a few times. V gene TRBV6-5 combines with J gene TRBJ1-6; D is ambiguous. This CDR3 spans 14 amino acids. V was clipped by 4 bases and J by 5 bases, with 9 bases between them. CDR1 and CDR2 from the germline V gene are MNHEY and SVGAGI. The CDR3 region is CASSSPGDNSPLHF. DNA of the CDR3: TGTGCCAGCAGTTCCCCAGGCGATAATTCACCCCTCCACTTT.

V and J are TRBV6-6 and TRBJ2-7, with unresolved D. V was pared by 6 bases and J by 4 bases, with 7 bases between. CDR3 size: 11 residues. CDR1 and CDR2 (germline): MNHNY, SVGAGI (reference sequence). Here the CDR3 reads CASRVEYEQYF. For the CDR3, the DNA is TGTGCCAGCAGGGTCGAATACGAGCAGTACTTC.

This clone showed up just a few times. The V gene is TRBV7-9, the J gene TRBJ2-1, with TRBD2 as a possible D gene (6 bases). The CDR3 sequence is 12 residues long. V shed 5 bases and J shed 8 bases, with 10 bases lying between them. Looked up from germline, CDR1 is SEHNR and CDR2 is FQNEAQ (reference sequence). The CDR3 DNA sequence: TGTGCCAGCAGCGCCCGGAGGGATGAGCAGTTCTTC. Protein sequence: CASSARRDEQFF.

The V and J genes are TRBV6-4 and TRBJ2-1; TRBD1 matches at 9 bases. V lost 6 bases to trimming and J lost 7 bases; unmatched junction nucleotides: 10. This CDR3 comprises 15 residues. Germline-derived CDR1 and CDR2 are MRHNA and SNTAGT. The CDR3: CASSVGTGYSNEQFF. In nucleotides, the CDR3 is TGTGCCAGCAGCGTGGGGACAGGGTATAGTAATGAGCAGTTCTTC.